Only a few counts were recorded for the clone carrying this TCR beta chain. This CDR3 comprises 15 residues. V trimming: 1 base; J trimming: 6 bases; junction bases outside the gene matches: 4. The germline V gene encodes CDR1 SGHTA and CDR2 FQGTGA. TCRdb re-derived calls from the RT-PCR reads in MiXCR, one entry per CDR3 protein. The sample includes more than 550,000 distinct CDR3 sequences, approximately 15% of them seen just once. Sequencing was performed on memory CD4+ T cells from blood. The V call is TRBV7-3, the J call TRBJ2-1, with TRBD2 matching over 9 bases. The source is a female donor in good health, serving as a healthy control. The CDR3 nucleotides read TGTGCCAGCAGCTTAATAGCGGGAGCGGTCAATGAGCAGTTCTTC. It encodes CASSLIAGAVNEQFF.